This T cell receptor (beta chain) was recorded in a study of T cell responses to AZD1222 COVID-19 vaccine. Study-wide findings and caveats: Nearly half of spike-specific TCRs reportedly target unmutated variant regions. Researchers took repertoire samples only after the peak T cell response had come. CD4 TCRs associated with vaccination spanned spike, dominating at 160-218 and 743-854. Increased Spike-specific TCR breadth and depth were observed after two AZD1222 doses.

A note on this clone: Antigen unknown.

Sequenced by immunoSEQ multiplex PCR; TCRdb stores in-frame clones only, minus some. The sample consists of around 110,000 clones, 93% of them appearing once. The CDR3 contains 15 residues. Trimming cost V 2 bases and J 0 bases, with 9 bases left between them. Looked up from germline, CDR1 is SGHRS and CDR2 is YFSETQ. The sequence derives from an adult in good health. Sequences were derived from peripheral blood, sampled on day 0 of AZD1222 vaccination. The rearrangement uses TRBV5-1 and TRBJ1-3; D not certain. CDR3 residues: CASSLYFSSGNTIYF. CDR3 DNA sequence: TGCGCCAGCAGCTTATACTTTTCCTCTGGAAACACCATATATTTT.